This T cell receptor beta chain is drawn from a study of multiple sclerosis patients with progressive multifocal leukoencephalopathy. Regarding time point: approximately twelve months of natalizumab therapy. The germline gives CDR1 SEHNR, CDR2 FQNEAQ (reference sequence). The CDR3 extends over 14 amino acids. J gave up 2 bases and V 5 bases, and 2 bases lay outside the gene matches. TCRdb's copy holds only in-frame clones and misses some; the assay was immunoSEQ multiplex PCR. The repertoire includes some 27,000 clones, around 90% of them detected once, and roughly 1.3% sits in the top ten. This clone was observed a handful of times.

This TCR was recovered from a human donor with multiple sclerosis. The sequences come from PBMCs, collected from a patient treated with natalizumab. V usage is TRBV7-9 and J usage is TRBJ1-3; 8 nucleotides line up with TRBD1. The CDR3 DNA reads as TGTGCCAGCAGCGAACAGGGGGCTGGAAACACCATATATTTT. Residues: CASSEQGAGNTIYF.